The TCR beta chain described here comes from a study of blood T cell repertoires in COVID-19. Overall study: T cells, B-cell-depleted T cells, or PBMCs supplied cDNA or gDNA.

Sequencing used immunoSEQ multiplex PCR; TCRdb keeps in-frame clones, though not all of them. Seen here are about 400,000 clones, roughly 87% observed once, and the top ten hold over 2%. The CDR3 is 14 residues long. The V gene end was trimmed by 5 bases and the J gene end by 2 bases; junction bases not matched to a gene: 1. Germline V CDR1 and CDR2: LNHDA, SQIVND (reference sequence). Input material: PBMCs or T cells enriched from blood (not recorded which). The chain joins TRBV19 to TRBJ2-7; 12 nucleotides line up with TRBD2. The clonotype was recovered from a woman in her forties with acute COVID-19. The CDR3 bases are TGTGCCAGTAGTGCTAGCGGGGGGGCCTACGAGCAGTACTTC. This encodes CASSASGGAYEQYF.